These 7 T cell receptor beta chains were sequenced from one sample in a study of blood T cell repertoires in COVID-19. TCRdb's copy holds only in-frame clones and misses some; the assay was immunoSEQ multiplex PCR. The table lists about 380,000 clones, 85% of them singletons, with more than 3% in the top ten. Sequencing was done on a sample of peripheral blood. These receptors all stem from a woman under 30 with acute or convalescent COVID-19.

The V and J genes are TRBV9 and TRBJ2-2, with TRBD2 matching over 10 bases. J gave up 4 bases and V 4 bases, and 7 bases lay outside the gene matches. This CDR3 is 16 amino acids long. The germline CDR1 and CDR2 sequences are SGDLS and YYNGEE. In DNA form, the CDR3 reads TGTGCCAGCAGCCCCAGCGGGGGGGCCGTCACCGGGGAGCTGTTTTTT. Translating gives CASSPSGGAVTGELFF.

The chain carries TRBV2 and TRBJ1-6; D gene unclear. Germline V gene data show CDR1 as SNHLY and CDR2 as FYNNEI. The V gene lost 4 bases and the J gene lost 5 bases, with 12 bases spanning the gap. The CDR3 sequence is 15 residues long. The CDR3 loop is CASSGRKTNNSPLHF. The DNA for the CDR3 is TGTGCCAGCAGTGGCCGGAAGACTAATAATTCACCCCTCCACTTT.

The chain has TRBV19 and TRBJ1-2, with D perhaps TRBD1 (5 bases). Germline assignment: CDR1 LNHDA and CDR2 SQIVND (reference sequence). Deletions cut 3 bases from V and 2 bases from J, with 13 bases between. The CDR3 is 15 residues long. CDR3 sequence reads: CASSIGGLKNYGYTF. CDR3 nucleotide sequence: TGTGCCAGTAGTATCGGGGGTCTGAAAAACTATGGCTACACCTTC.

This rearrangement joins TRBV6-5 to TRBJ2-7; 8 bases agree with TRBD2. The CDR3 covers 15 residues. Losses at the gene ends were 1 base for V and 3 bases for J; bases not matched to a gene: 5. CDR1 and CDR2 from the germline V gene are MNHEY and SVGAGI. The CDR3 protein is CASSYLTGGHYEQYF. The CDR3 DNA reads TGTGCCAGCAGTTACTTGACGGGAGGGCACTACGAGCAGTACTTC.

The chain couples TRBV2 to TRBJ2-2; D ambiguous. V gave up 8 bases and J gave up 6 bases, with 10 bases separating them. The CDR3 runs to 12 residues. Germline V gives CDR1 SNHLY, CDR2 FYNNEI. CDR3 coding DNA: TGTGCCAGCGACGGAGACGCCGGGGAGCTGTTTTTT. It specifies CASDGDAGELFF.

This clone was observed a handful of times. The rearrangement joins TRBV19 to TRBJ1-2; a weak D match, TRBD1 (6 bases). The V end lost 7 bases, the J end lost 4 bases, and 22 bases lay between the germline ends. This CDR3 spans 16 amino acids. Germline V gives CDR1 LNHDA, CDR2 SQIVND (reference sequence). CDR3 sequence: CASKGDTESVGYGYTF. In DNA, the CDR3 is TGTGCCAGTAAGGGGGACACCGAATCCGTTGGCTATGGCTACACCTTC.

The chain uses TRBV5-1 and TRBJ1-1; TRBD1 matches 7 bases. This CDR3 is 14 amino acids long. Germline V gives CDR1 SGHRS, CDR2 YFSETQ. V trimming: 0 bases; J trimming: 6 bases; junction bases outside the gene matches: 5. CDR3 sequence reads: CASSLAGTDPEAFF. CDR3 DNA sequence: TGCGCCAGCAGCTTGGCCGGGACAGATCCTGAAGCTTTCTTT.